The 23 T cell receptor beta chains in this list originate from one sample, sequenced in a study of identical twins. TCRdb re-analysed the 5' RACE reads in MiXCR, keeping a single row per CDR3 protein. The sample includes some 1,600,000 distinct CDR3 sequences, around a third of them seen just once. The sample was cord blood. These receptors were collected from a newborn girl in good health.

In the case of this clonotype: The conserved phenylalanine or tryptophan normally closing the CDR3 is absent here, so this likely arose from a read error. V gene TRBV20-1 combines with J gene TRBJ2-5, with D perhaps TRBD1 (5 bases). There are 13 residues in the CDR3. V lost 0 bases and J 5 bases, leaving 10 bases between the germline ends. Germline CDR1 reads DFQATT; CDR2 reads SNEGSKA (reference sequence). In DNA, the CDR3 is TGCAGTGCTAGAGATTTGAAGGGGGAGACCCAGTACTAC. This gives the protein CSARDLKGETQYY.

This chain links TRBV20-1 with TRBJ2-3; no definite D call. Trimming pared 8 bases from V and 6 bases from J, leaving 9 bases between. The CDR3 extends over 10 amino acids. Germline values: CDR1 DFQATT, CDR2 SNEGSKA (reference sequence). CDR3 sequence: CSPSRDTQYF. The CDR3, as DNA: TGCAGTCCATCAAGGGATACGCAGTATTTT.

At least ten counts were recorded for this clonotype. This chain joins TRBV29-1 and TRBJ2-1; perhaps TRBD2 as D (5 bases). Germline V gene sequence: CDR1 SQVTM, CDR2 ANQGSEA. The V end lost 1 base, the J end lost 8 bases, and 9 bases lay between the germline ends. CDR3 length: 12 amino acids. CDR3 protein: CSVEVWGDEQFF. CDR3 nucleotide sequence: TGCAGCGTTGAAGTGTGGGGAGATGAGCAGTTCTTC.

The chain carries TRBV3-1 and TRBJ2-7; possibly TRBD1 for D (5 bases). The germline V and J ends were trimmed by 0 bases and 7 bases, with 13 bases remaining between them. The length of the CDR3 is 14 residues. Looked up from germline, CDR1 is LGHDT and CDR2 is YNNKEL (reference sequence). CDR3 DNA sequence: TGTGCCAGCAGCCAAGAATGGACAAACAATGAGCAGTACTTC. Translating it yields CASSQEWTNNEQYF.

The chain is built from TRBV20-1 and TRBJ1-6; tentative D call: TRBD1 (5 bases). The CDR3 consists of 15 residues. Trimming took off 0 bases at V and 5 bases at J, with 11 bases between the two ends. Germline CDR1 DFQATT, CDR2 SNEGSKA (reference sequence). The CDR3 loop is CSARDRPTDNSPLHF. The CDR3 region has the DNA TGCAGTGCTAGAGATCGTCCGACAGATAATTCACCCCTCCACTTT.

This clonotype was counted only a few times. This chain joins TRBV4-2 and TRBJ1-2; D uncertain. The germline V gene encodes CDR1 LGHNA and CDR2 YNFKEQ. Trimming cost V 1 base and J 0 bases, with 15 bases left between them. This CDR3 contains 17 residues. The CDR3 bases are TGTGCCAGCAGCCAAGTAGGAGGGATCGGTACTAACTATGGCTACACCTTC. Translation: CASSQVGGIGTNYGYTF.

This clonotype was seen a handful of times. CDR3 region: CASSLGYRGEAFF. The CDR3 DNA is TGTGCCAGCAGCTTAGGGTACAGGGGTGAAGCTTTCTTT. J is TRBJ1-1 and V is TRBV7-2, with 7 bases lining up with TRBD1. The CDR3 has 13 residues. V lost 1 base and J lost 7; bases outside the gene matches: 3. CDR1 SGHTA and CDR2 FQGNSA come from the germline V gene.

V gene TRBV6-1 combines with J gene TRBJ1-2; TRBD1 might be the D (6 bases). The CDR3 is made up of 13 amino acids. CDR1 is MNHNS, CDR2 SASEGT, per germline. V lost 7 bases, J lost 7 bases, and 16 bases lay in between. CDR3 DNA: TGTGCCAGCATTACAGGGAATAAAGGTGGCTACACCTTC. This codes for CASITGNKGGYTF.

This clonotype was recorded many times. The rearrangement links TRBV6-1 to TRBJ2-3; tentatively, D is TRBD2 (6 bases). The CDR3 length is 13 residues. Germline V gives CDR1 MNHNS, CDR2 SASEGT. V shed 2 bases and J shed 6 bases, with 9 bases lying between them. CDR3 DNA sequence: TGTGCCAGCAGTGAACTCGCGGGGGATACGCAGTATTTT. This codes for CASSELAGDTQYF.

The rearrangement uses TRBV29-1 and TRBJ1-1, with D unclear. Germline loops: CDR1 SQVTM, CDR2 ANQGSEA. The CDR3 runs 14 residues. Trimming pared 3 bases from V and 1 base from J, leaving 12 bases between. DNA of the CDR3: TGCAGCGTTGATCCGGAAGCGAGGAACACTGAAGCTTTCTTT. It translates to CSVDPEARNTEAFF.

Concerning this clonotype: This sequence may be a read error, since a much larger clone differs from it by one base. The CDR3 region has the DNA TGTGCCAGCAGTTTAGGGGACTACCCTTACAATGAGCAGTACTTC. Translation gives CASSLGDYPYNEQYF. The chain couples TRBV27 to TRBJ2-1; 7 nucleotides agree with TRBD2. The end of the DNA is better explained by TRBJ2-7, so the J call may be wrong. The germline CDR1 and CDR2 sequences are MNHEY and SMNVEV (reference sequence). CDR3 length equals 15 residues.

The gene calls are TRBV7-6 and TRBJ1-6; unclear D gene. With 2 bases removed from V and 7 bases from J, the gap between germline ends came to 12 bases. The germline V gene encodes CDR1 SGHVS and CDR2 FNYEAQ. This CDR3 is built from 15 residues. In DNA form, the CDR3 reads TGTGCCAGCAGCTTATTCGGCAAGGCGAATTCACCCCTCCACTTT. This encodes CASSLFGKANSPLHF.

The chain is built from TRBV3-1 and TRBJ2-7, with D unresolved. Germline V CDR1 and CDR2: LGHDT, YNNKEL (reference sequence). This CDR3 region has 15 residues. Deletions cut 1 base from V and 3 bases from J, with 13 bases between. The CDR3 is CASSQVGRMGYEQYF. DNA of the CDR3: TGTGCCAGCAGCCAAGTCGGCCGAATGGGCTACGAGCAGTACTTC.

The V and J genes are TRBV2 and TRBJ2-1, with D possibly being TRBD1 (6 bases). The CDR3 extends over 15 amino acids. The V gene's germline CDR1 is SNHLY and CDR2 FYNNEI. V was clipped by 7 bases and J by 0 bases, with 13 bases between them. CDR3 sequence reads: CASKAGTSSYNEQFF. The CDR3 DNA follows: TGTGCCAGCAAGGCCGGGACAAGCTCCTACAATGAGCAGTTCTTC.

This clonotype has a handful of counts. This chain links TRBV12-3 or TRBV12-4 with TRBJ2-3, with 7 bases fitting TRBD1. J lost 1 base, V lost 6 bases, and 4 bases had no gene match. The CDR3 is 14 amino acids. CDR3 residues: CASRRDSGTDTQYF. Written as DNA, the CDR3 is TGTGCCAGCAGGAGGGACAGTGGCACAGATACGCAGTATTTT.

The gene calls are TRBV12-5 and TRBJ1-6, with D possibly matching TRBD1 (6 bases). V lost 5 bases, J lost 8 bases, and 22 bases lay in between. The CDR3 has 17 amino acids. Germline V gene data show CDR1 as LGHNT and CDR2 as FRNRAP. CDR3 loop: CASGPWGLPRGDSPLHF. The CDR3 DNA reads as TGTGCTAGTGGTCCCTGGGGTCTACCCAGGGGAGATTCACCCCTCCACTTT.

The CDR3 here is CASSPAAGGRYEQYF. DNA for the CDR3: TGTGCCAGCAGCCCCGCGGCAGGGGGCCGCTACGAGCAGTACTTC. The V call is TRBV28, the J call TRBJ2-7, with 8 nucleotides matching TRBD1. Losses at the gene ends were 6 bases for V and 3 bases for J; bases not matched to a gene: 10. Germline-derived CDR1 and CDR2 are MDHEN and SYDVKM. This CDR3 has 15 residues.

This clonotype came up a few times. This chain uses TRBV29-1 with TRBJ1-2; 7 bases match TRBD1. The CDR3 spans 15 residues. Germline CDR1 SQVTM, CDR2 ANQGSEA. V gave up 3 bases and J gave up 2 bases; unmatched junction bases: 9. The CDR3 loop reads CSVDEGDSWNYGYTF. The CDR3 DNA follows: TGCAGCGTTGATGAAGGGGACAGCTGGAACTATGGCTACACCTTC.

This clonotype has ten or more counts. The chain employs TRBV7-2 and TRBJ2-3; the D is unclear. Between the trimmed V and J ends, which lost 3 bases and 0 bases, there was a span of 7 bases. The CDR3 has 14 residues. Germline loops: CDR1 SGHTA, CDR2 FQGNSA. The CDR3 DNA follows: TGTGCCAGCAGCTTTCCGACTAGCACAGATACGCAGTATTTT. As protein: CASSFPTSTDTQYF.

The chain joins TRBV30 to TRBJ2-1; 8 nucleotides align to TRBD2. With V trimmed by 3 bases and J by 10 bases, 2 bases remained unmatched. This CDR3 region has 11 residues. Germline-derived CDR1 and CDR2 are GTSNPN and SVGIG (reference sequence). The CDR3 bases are TGTGCCTGGAGCATAGCGGGGGAGCAGTTCTTC. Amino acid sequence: CAWSIAGEQFF.

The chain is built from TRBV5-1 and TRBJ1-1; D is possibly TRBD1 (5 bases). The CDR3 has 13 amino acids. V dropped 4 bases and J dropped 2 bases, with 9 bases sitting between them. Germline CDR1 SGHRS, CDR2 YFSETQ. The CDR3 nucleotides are TGCGCCAGCAGCATCCGGGACAACACTGAAGCTTTCTTT. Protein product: CASSIRDNTEAFF. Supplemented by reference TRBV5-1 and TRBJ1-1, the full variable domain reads KAGVTQTPRYLIKTRGQQVTLSCSPISGHRSVSWYQQTPGQGLQFLFEYFSETQRNKGNFPGRFSGRQFSNSRSEMNVSTLELGDSALYLCASSIRDNTEAFFGQGTRLTVV.

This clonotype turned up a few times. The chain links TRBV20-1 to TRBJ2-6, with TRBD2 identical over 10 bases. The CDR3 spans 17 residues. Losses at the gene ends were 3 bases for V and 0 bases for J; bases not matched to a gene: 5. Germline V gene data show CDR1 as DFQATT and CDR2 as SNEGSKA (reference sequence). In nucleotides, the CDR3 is TGCAGTGCTAGGAGACTAGCGGGTAGCTCTGGGGCCAACGTCCTGACTTTC. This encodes CSARRLAGSSGANVLTF.

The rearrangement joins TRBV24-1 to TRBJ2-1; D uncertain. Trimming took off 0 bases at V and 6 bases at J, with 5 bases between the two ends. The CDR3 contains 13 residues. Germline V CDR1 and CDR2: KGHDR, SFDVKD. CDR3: CATSDLHGNEQFF. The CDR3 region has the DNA TGTGCCACCAGTGATTTGCACGGCAATGAGCAGTTCTTC.